This TCR beta chain is from a study of T cell responses to AZD1222 COVID-19 vaccine. Looking at the study overall: Analysis merged second doses at about 4 or about 12 weeks.

Findings and limits, study-wide: The breadth and depth of Spike-specific TCRs increased once two AZD1222 doses had been given. There were mostly white British donors and more females than males, and clonal diversity was possibly underestimated. Nearly half of the spike-specific TCRs reportedly recognize variant regions that carry no mutations.

This table comes from immunoSEQ multiplex PCR, and its TCRdb copy is limited to in-frame clones, with some not included. The table includes some 83,000 clones, about 83% detected once. Points on this clone: Its target is not known.

In germline, CDR1 is SNHLY, CDR2 FYNNEI. J gave up 1 base and V 6 bases, and 2 bases lay outside the gene matches. This CDR3 region has 13 residues. Here the sequenced sample was peripheral blood, taken on day 0 of AZD1222 vaccination. The receptor's source is an adult in good health. The chain has TRBV2 and TRBJ2-5, with 7 nucleotides matching TRBD2. CDR3 loop: CASSGGIQETQYF. In DNA, the CDR3 is TGTGCCAGCAGCGGGGGGATCCAAGAGACCCAGTACTTC.